These 30 T cell receptor beta chains were all obtained from the same sample, sequenced in a study of cytomegalovirus exposure and HLA in healthy donors (dated by TCRdb to the late 2010s). Preparation of the library involved the immunoSEQ multiplex PCR assay. For the multiplex PCR, a mixture combining 60 forward primers for TCR Vbeta segments and 13 reverse primers for TCR Jbeta segments was used. TCRdb stores this immuneACCESS table with in-frame sequences only. Part of the clones is absent; in the studies checked, under half of the shortfall reflects unresolved V genes, and no reason is known for the rest. The sample table holds 150,000 to 200,000 clones, of which around 80% were seen once. 0.9% to 1.1% of the sample belongs to the ten largest clones. Sequencing used PBMCs. The receptors originated from a woman aged 40 to 50 in good health and CMV-seronegative.

The chain employs TRBV27 and TRBJ2-7; a possible D gene is TRBD2 (6 bases). V lost 5 bases to trimming and J lost 0 bases, with 14 bases between them. Looked up from germline, CDR1 is MNHEY and CDR2 is SMNVEV (reference sequence). The CDR3 sequence is 15 residues long. The CDR3 protein is CASSPQLAGSYEQYF. In DNA form, the CDR3 reads TGTGCCAGCAGTCCGCAACTAGCTGGCTCCTACGAGCAGTACTTC.

The chain is built from TRBV12-5 and TRBJ2-7, with TRBD2 matching 10 bases. CDR3 size: 14 residues. The V segment lost 8 bases and the J segment 6 bases; nucleotides outside the gene matches: 10. CDR1 is LGHNT, CDR2 FRNRAP, per germline. CDR3 DNA: TGTGCTAGTATGAGTGAGGCTAGCGGGAGCGAGCAGTACTTC. Translation: CASMSEASGSEQYF.

V usage is TRBV7-3 and J usage is TRBJ1-2, with 9 bases that match TRBD1. There are 15 residues in the CDR3. Unmatched junction bases numbered 11, after V lost 5 bases and J lost 7 bases. Germline V CDR1 and CDR2: SGHTA, FQGTGA. The CDR3 is CASSPGTGSFGGYTF. CDR3 DNA: TGTGCCAGCAGCCCCGGGACAGGGTCATTTGGTGGCTACACCTTC.

This chain uses TRBV6-1 with TRBJ2-3; 10 bases are a match to TRBD2. Losses at the gene ends were 1 base for V and 0 bases for J; bases not matched to a gene: 1. The CDR3 is 16 amino acids. Germline CDR1 and CDR2: MNHNS and SASEGT. This CDR3 reads CASSEGTSGSTDTQYF. CDR3 sequence (DNA): TGTGCCAGCAGTGAAGGGACTAGCGGTAGCACAGATACGCAGTATTTT.

The J gene is TRBJ1-5, the V gene TRBV6-1; tentatively, D is TRBD1 (5 bases). The CDR3 sequence is 15 residues long. Trimming shortened V by 1 base and J by 5 bases, and 12 bases separated the two germline ends. Germline loops: CDR1 MNHNS, CDR2 SASEGT. CDR3 region: CASSEGPGLDQPQHF. The DNA for the CDR3 is TGTGCCAGCAGTGAAGGACCAGGGTTGGATCAGCCCCAGCATTTT.

The rearrangement links TRBV5-1 to TRBJ2-1, with TRBD1 matching over 8 bases. With V trimmed by 2 bases and J by 7 bases, 2 bases remained unmatched. The CDR3 has 13 amino acids. Germline CDR1 and CDR2: SGHRS and YFSETQ. The CDR3 DNA follows: TGCGCCAGCAGCTTCGACAGGGGAAATGAGCAGTTCTTC. Its protein product is CASSFDRGNEQFF.

V gene TRBV9 combines with J gene TRBJ1-3; TRBD1 matches 10 bases. CDR3 size: 16 residues. Trimming at V came to 3 bases and at J to 7 bases, leaving 10 bases not matched to a gene. Germline V CDR1 and CDR2: SGDLS, YYNGEE. The chain's CDR3 is CASSADSGTGANTIYF. The CDR3 DNA follows: TGTGCCAGCAGCGCCGACTCCGGGACAGGGGCGAACACCATATATTTT.

The rearrangement joins TRBV18 to TRBJ2-3, with D perhaps matching TRBD1 (5 bases). V lost 3 bases, J lost 0 bases, and 10 bases lay in between. The germline V gene encodes CDR1 KGHSH and CDR2 LQKENI. The CDR3 has 15 residues. The CDR3 region is CASSPVGPSTDTQYF. The CDR3 DNA follows: TGTGCCAGCTCACCCGTGGGGCCAAGCACAGATACGCAGTATTTT.

This clone was detected a few times. CDR3 sequence reads: CASSLGQFLGDEQFF. As DNA, the CDR3 is TGTGCCAGCAGCCTTGGACAGTTCCTTGGGGATGAGCAGTTCTTC. The chain couples TRBV6-5 to TRBJ2-1; TRBD1 is a possible D gene (6 bases). Germline-derived CDR1 and CDR2 are MNHEY and SVGAGI. The CDR3 contains 15 residues. V lost 6 bases and J lost 8, with 20 bases in between.

The J gene is TRBJ1-4, the V gene TRBV28, with a tentative D call TRBD1 (5 bases). CDR3 size: 14 residues. The germline V and J ends were trimmed by 2 bases and 4 bases, with 8 bases remaining between them. CDR1 is MDHEN, CDR2 SYDVKM, per germline. The chain's CDR3 is CASSLGAYNEKLFF. The CDR3 nucleotides read TGTGCCAGCAGTTTAGGGGCCTATAATGAAAAACTGTTTTTT.

V and J are TRBV7-9 and TRBJ1-1, with 10 positions matching TRBD1. Looked up from germline, CDR1 is SEHNR and CDR2 is FQNEAQ (reference sequence). V trimming: 3 bases; J trimming: 8 bases; junction bases outside the gene matches: 12. CDR3 length: 16 amino acids. The CDR3 protein is CASSLSTGGWGAEAFF. The CDR3 DNA reads as TGTGCCAGCAGCTTGTCGACAGGGGGCTGGGGGGCAGAAGCTTTCTTT.

For this clone: Other DNA sequences in the sample encode the same CDR3. V and J are TRBV28 and TRBJ2-7, with D possibly being TRBD1 (5 bases). This CDR3 region has 11 residues. V was shortened by 6 bases and J by 4 bases, with 7 bases between the two germline ends. Germline V gene sequence: CDR1 MDHEN, CDR2 SYDVKM. CDR3 nucleotide sequence: TGTGCCAGCAGCCCAGGGTACGAGCAGTACTTC. This gives the protein CASSPGYEQYF. The full variable domain, its missing parts supplied by reference TRBV28 and TRBJ2-7, is DVKVTQSSRYLVKRTGEKVFLECVQDMDHENMFWYRQDPGLGLRLIYFSYDVKMKEKGDIPEGYSVSREKKERFSLILESASTNQTSMYLCASSPGYEQYFGPGTRLTVT.

A remark on this clone: The sample carries other DNA sequences with the same CDR3. The chain's CDR3 is CASSLTQGGEKLFF. The DNA for the CDR3 is TGCGCCAGCAGCTTAACACAGGGGGGTGAAAAACTGTTTTTT. The rearrangement links TRBV5-1 to TRBJ1-4; 8 nucleotides line up with TRBD1. The germline CDR1 and CDR2 sequences are SGHRS and YFSETQ. CDR3 length: 14 amino acids. V trimming: 2 bases; J trimming: 7 bases; junction bases outside the gene matches: 4.

This clone appeared once. The rearrangement joins TRBV18 to TRBJ1-5, with TRBD1 identical over 10 bases. This CDR3 region has 15 residues. V was clipped by 2 bases and J by 6 bases; unmatched bases: 4. The V gene's germline CDR1 is KGHSH and CDR2 LQKENI. The CDR3 sequence: CASSPGGQGSQPQHF. The CDR3 DNA sequence: TGTGCCAGCTCACCAGGGGGACAGGGGTCTCAGCCCCAGCATTTT.

The chain employs TRBV27 and TRBJ1-1, with 10 bases lining up with TRBD1. Germline loops: CDR1 MNHEY, CDR2 SMNVEV (reference sequence). This CDR3 is 15 amino acids long. Trimming removed 2 bases from V and 10 bases from J; junction bases left unmatched: 10. Written as DNA, the CDR3 is TGTGCCAGCAGTTTACGAGGGACAGGGGAGGTTGGAGCTTTCTTT. Translation: CASSLRGTGEVGAFF.

This chain connects TRBV9 to TRBJ2-5; D not certain. The CDR3 has 13 amino acids. Trimming removed 2 bases from V and 5 bases from J, with 10 bases in between. Germline V gives CDR1 SGDLS, CDR2 YYNGEE. In DNA, the CDR3 is TGTGCCAGCAGCGTTAGTAGCTGGGAGACCCAGTACTTC. The encoded protein is CASSVSSWETQYF. Variable domain in full (rest from reference TRBV9 and TRBJ2-5): DSGVTQTPKHLITATGQRVTLRCSPRSGDLSVYWYQQSLDQGLQFLIQYYNGEERAKGNILERFSAQQFPDLHSELNLSSLELGDSALYFCASSVSSWETQYFGPGTRLLVL.

This clone was counted once. J is TRBJ2-2 and V is TRBV29-1; 13 bases agree with TRBD2. The CDR3 is 14 residues long. V shed 5 bases, J shed 6 bases, and the junction held 3 bases outside the gene matches. Germline V gene data show CDR1 as SQVTM and CDR2 as ANQGSEA. The CDR3 sequence: CSVRTSGSSGELFF. The CDR3 DNA reads as TGCAGCGTTCGGACTAGCGGGAGCTCCGGGGAGCTGTTTTTT.

The rearrangement links TRBV6-1 to TRBJ1-5; D is perhaps TRBD1 (5 bases). Trimming shortened V by 3 bases and J by 2 bases, and 14 bases separated the two germline ends. Germline V CDR1 and CDR2: MNHNS, SASEGT. This CDR3 is 16 amino acids long. Here the CDR3 reads CASSDGGLLGNQPQHF. In DNA, the CDR3 is TGTGCCAGCAGTGATGGGGGACTTCTGGGCAATCAGCCCCAGCATTTT.

The chain joins TRBV7-3 to TRBJ2-2, with 10 bases lining up with TRBD1. V shed 5 bases, J shed 6 bases, and the junction held 6 bases outside the gene matches. Germline-derived CDR1 and CDR2 are SGHTA and FQGTGA. The CDR3 consists of 15 residues. CDR3 DNA sequence: TGTGCCAGCAGCCCGGGGACAGGGGAGGCCGGGGAGCTGTTTTTT. Its protein is CASSPGTGEAGELFF.

The chain carries TRBV5-1 and TRBJ2-2; 8 bases line up with TRBD2. The CDR3 is made up of 15 amino acids. Germline assignment: CDR1 SGHRS and CDR2 YFSETQ. With 4 bases clipped from V and 6 bases from J, the junction kept 8 bases outside the gene matches. The CDR3 sequence: CASSPPGGAAGELFF. The CDR3 DNA follows: TGCGCCAGCAGCCCCCCCGGGGGGGCGGCCGGGGAGCTGTTTTTT.

The rearrangement joins TRBV10-3 to TRBJ1-1; D is undetermined. Trimming removed 7 bases from V and 3 bases from J, with 15 bases in between. The germline CDR1 and CDR2 sequences are ENHRY and SYGVKD. CDR3 size: 14 residues. The CDR3 loop reads CAITLTLEDTEAFF. As DNA, the CDR3 is TGTGCCATCACATTAACCTTAGAGGACACTGAAGCTTTCTTT.

The chain employs TRBV29-1 and TRBJ2-1; D gene unclear. Trimming removed 2 bases at V and 8 bases at J, with 7 bases between. The CDR3 consists of 11 residues. Germline-derived CDR1 and CDR2 are SQVTM and ANQGSEA. The CDR3 sequence: CSVEMPDEQFF. CDR3 in DNA: TGCAGCGTTGAAATGCCGGATGAGCAGTTCTTC.

The chain is built from TRBV7-2 and TRBJ2-5; D uncertain. The ends were cut back, 5 bases at V and 5 bases at J, with 15 bases in the middle. Germline loops: CDR1 SGHTA, CDR2 FQGNSA. The CDR3 covers 14 residues. Written as DNA, the CDR3 is TGTGCCAGCAGCCCCTCTGACACTGGGGAGACCCAGTACTTC. Translation gives CASSPSDTGETQYF.

The J gene is TRBJ1-5, the V gene TRBV12-5; maybe TRBD1 (6 bases). Between the trimmed V and J ends, which lost 1 base and 0 bases, there was a span of 16 bases. The CDR3 loop spans 18 amino acids. Germline CDR1 LGHNT, CDR2 FRNRAP. The CDR3 region is CASGLGDKSPLSNQPQHF. The CDR3 DNA follows: TGTGCTAGTGGTTTGGGGGACAAGAGCCCCCTTAGCAATCAGCCCCAGCATTTT.

V gene TRBV30 combines with J gene TRBJ1-2; no definite D call. The CDR3 extends over 12 amino acids. The germline V and J ends were trimmed by 4 bases and 9 bases, with 15 bases remaining between them. From germline, CDR1 is GTSNPN and CDR2 SVGIG (reference sequence). The CDR3, as DNA: TGTGCCTGGACCACGGGGTTGTGGAGCTACACCTTC. This gives the protein CAWTTGLWSYTF.

The gene calls are TRBV6-5 and TRBJ2-1; 10 bases map to TRBD2. Germline CDR1 reads MNHEY; CDR2 reads SVGAGI. V gave up 0 bases and J gave up 6 bases; unmatched junction bases: 2. The CDR3 contains 15 residues. CDR3 in DNA: TGTGCCAGCAGTTACTCTAGCGGGAGGCGCAATGAGCAGTTCTTC. It encodes CASSYSSGRRNEQFF.

This clone was counted once. The gene calls are TRBV30 and TRBJ1-2; D unresolved. The V gene lost 2 bases and the J gene lost 8 bases, with 12 bases spanning the gap. The CDR3 totals 12 residues. Germline loops: CDR1 GTSNPN, CDR2 SVGIG (reference sequence). CDR3 sequence (DNA): TGTGCCTGGAGTACCGGGGTGGTGGGCTACACCTTC. This gives the protein CAWSTGVVGYTF. The full variable domain, with the rest looked up from reference TRBV30 and TRBJ1-2, is SQTIHQWPATLVQPVGSPLSLECTVEGTSNPNLYWYRQAAGRGLQLLFYSVGIGQISSEVPQNLSASRPQDRQFILSSKKLLLSDSGFYLCAWSTGVVGYTFGSGTRLTVV.

This clone was found a few times. The chain employs TRBV2 and TRBJ2-3, with TRBD2 matching 8 bases. This CDR3 region has 14 residues. With 6 bases clipped from V and 8 bases from J, the junction kept 10 bases outside the gene matches. Germline V CDR1 and CDR2: SNHLY, FYNNEI. Here the CDR3 DNA reads TGTGCCAGCAGGGTAGGCGGGGGGACGGTTACGCAGTATTTT. This codes for CASRVGGGTVTQYF.

The chain uses TRBV6-4 and TRBJ2-1; the match to TRBD2 covers 14 bases. Germline CDR1 is MRHNA and CDR2 is SNTAGT. This CDR3 contains 15 residues. J lost 6 bases, V lost 4 bases, and 2 bases had no gene match. The CDR3: CASSVGLAGGNEQFF. CDR3 coding DNA: TGTGCCAGCAGTGTAGGACTAGCGGGAGGCAATGAGCAGTTCTTC.

This clone was recorded a few times. The chain combines TRBV14 with TRBJ2-7; 7 nucleotides align to TRBD2. The CDR3 runs to 15 residues. Germline-derived CDR1 and CDR2 are SGHDN and FVKESK. J was trimmed by 3 bases and V by 1 base; bases with no gene match: 6. The CDR3 nucleotides are TGTGCCAGCAGCCAAGTGGGGGGGACTCACTACGAGCAGTACTTC. Its protein product is CASSQVGGTHYEQYF.